This TCR beta chain was observed in a study of cytomegalovirus exposure and HLA in healthy donors. The PCR ran on 60 Vbeta and 13 Jbeta primers. Profiling relied on immunoSEQ multiplex PCR, and the TCRdb table lists in-frame clones only, not all of them. This sample has about 190,000 clones; around 77% occur once, and the top ten carry 1.5% to 2%. In regard to this clone: Its specificity is not known.

V lost 5 bases to trimming and J lost 7 bases; unmatched junction nucleotides: 6. The CDR3 extends over 13 amino acids. Germline V gene sequence: CDR1 SGDLS, CDR2 YYNGEE. Notes on the study in general: Exclusion applied to some V segments, including TRBV6-2 and TRBV6-3, as they were indistinguishable. In a later analysis, approximately 18,000 TCR beta sequences were associated with HLA alleles at 0.05 false discovery rate. As a later analysis showed, several of the most significant clusters appeared to be linked to common viral pathogens. A reported reduction in N-insertions relative to the approximately 640-donor mean was seen in an Asian-associated ancestry cluster in a later analysis.

Source material: PBMCs. This TCR derives from a woman between 18 and 29 years old in good health and CMV-seronegative. J is TRBJ2-1 and V is TRBV9; 7 bases map to TRBD1. As DNA, the CDR3 is TGTGCCAGCAGGACAGGGAGCGGAAATGAGCAGTTCTTC. This gives the protein CASRTGSGNEQFF.